This is a list of T cell receptor beta chains from one sample in a study of response to subunit inactivated influenza vaccine. TCRdb passed the RT-PCR reads through MiXCR, listing each CDR3 protein once. The sample lists about 650,000 distinct CDR3 sequences; more than 15% were seen once. The specimen comprised PBMCs from blood, sampled 11 to 12 days after vaccination. The receptors derive from a man aged 50 or older who received an inactivated influenza vaccine. Each CDR3 is given with its conserved first and last residue. Each record gives: V gene, J gene, clone size, D gene, CDR3 protein, CDR3 DNA. D genes are given only for firm matches. Clone size, where shown, is once, few, many, or a class for clones that have expanded.

v_gene: TRBV7-2; j_gene: TRBJ2-2; abundance: few; d_gene: .; CDR3aa: CASSFVGANTGELFF; CDR3nt: TGTGCCAGCAGCTTTGTGGGGGCGAACACCGGGGAGCTGTTTTTT
v_gene: TRBV4-2; j_gene: TRBJ2-3; abundance: few; d_gene: .; CDR3aa: CASSPPSGPQYF; CDR3nt: TGTGCCAGCAGCCCCCCCTCCGGACCGCAGTATTTT
v_gene: TRBV12-3/TRBV12-4; j_gene: TRBJ2-3; abundance: few; d_gene: TRBD2; CDR3aa: CASSLGISGGPSTDTQYF; CDR3nt: TGTGCCAGCAGTTTAGGTATTAGCGGGGGCCCTAGCACAGATACGCAGTATTTT
v_gene: TRBV7-3; j_gene: TRBJ2-7; abundance: many; d_gene: TRBD2; CDR3aa: CASSLSASGKYEQYF; CDR3nt: TGTGCCAGCAGCTTATCGGCTAGCGGGAAGTACGAGCAGTACTTC
v_gene: TRBV29-1; j_gene: TRBJ2-7; abundance: many; d_gene: TRBD1; CDR3aa: CSVGDPGQGYEQYF; CDR3nt: TGCAGCGTTGGGGATCCGGGACAGGGGTACGAGCAGTACTTC
v_gene: TRBV12-3/TRBV12-4; j_gene: TRBJ2-1; abundance: .; d_gene: TRBD2; CDR3aa: CASSRTSGVPFF; CDR3nt: TGTGCCAGCAGTCGGACTAGCGGGGTTCCCTTCTTC
v_gene: TRBV7-8; j_gene: TRBJ2-5; abundance: .; d_gene: TRBD1; CDR3aa: CASSLAGQKETQYF; CDR3nt: TGTGCCAGCAGCTTAGCGGGACAGAAAGAGACCCAGTACTTC
v_gene: TRBV28; j_gene: TRBJ2-2; abundance: .; d_gene: TRBD2; CDR3aa: CASSLYPAGVRTGELFF; CDR3nt: TGTGCCAGCAGTTTATATCCCGCGGGAGTGCGAACCGGGGAGCTGTTTTTT
v_gene: TRBV2; j_gene: TRBJ2-7; abundance: few; d_gene: .; CDR3aa: CASATVFYEQYF; CDR3nt: TGTGCCAGCGCGACAGTTTTCTACGAGCAGTACTTC
v_gene: TRBV6-2/TRBV6-3; j_gene: TRBJ1-5; abundance: .; d_gene: .; CDR3aa: CASSLPLDNQPQHF; CDR3nt: TGTGCCAGCAGTTTGCCGTTGGACAATCAGCCCCAGCATTTT
v_gene: TRBV9; j_gene: TRBJ2-1; abundance: .; d_gene: .; CDR3aa: CASSVGGSGGEQFF; CDR3nt: TGTGCCAGCAGCGTAGGAGGTAGCGGCGGTGAGCAGTTCTTC
v_gene: TRBV5-1; j_gene: TRBJ2-7; abundance: few; d_gene: .; CDR3aa: CASSPGGSVNSYEQYF; CDR3nt: TGCGCCAGCAGCCCCGGGGGCAGTGTGAACTCCTACGAGCAGTACTTC
v_gene: TRBV19; j_gene: TRBJ2-1; abundance: few; d_gene: TRBD2; CDR3aa: CASSLIAGGVYNEQFF; CDR3nt: TGTGCCAGTAGTCTTATAGCGGGAGGGGTCTACAATGAGCAGTTCTTC
v_gene: TRBV29-1; j_gene: TRBJ2-7; abundance: few; d_gene: TRBD2; CDR3aa: CSVRGKRESYEQYF; CDR3nt: TGCAGCGTCCGAGGAAAGCGGGAGTCCTACGAGCAGTACTTC
v_gene: TRBV15; j_gene: TRBJ2-3; abundance: .; d_gene: .; CDR3aa: CATSNQGLRTDTQYF; CDR3nt: TGTGCCACCAGCAATCAGGGTTTGAGGACAGATACGCAGTATTTT
v_gene: TRBV5-1; j_gene: TRBJ2-3; abundance: .; d_gene: TRBD2; CDR3aa: CASSLDLAGPDTQYF; CDR3nt: TGCGCCAGCAGCTTGGATCTAGCGGGTCCAGATACGCAGTATTTT
v_gene: TRBV4-3; j_gene: TRBJ2-2; abundance: many; d_gene: TRBD2; CDR3aa: CASSYRLAGGPAGELFF; CDR3nt: TGCGCCAGCAGCTATCGACTAGCGGGGGGGCCTGCCGGGGAGCTGTTTTTT
v_gene: TRBV11-2; j_gene: TRBJ2-1; abundance: .; d_gene: TRBD1; CDR3aa: CASRGQARYNEQFF; CDR3nt: TGTGCCAGCAGAGGACAGGCCAGATACAATGAGCAGTTCTTC
v_gene: TRBV7-8; j_gene: TRBJ2-7; abundance: .; d_gene: TRBD1; CDR3aa: CASSNRTGPYEQYF; CDR3nt: TGTGCCAGCAGCAACAGGACAGGGCCCTACGAGCAGTACTTC
v_gene: TRBV11-2; j_gene: TRBJ2-7; abundance: .; d_gene: .; CDR3aa: CARDWTESYEQYF; CDR3nt: TGTGCCAGAGATTGGACAGAGTCCTACGAGCAGTACTTC
v_gene: TRBV7-9; j_gene: TRBJ2-4; abundance: .; d_gene: TRBD1; CDR3aa: CASSLGLQGARIQYF; CDR3nt: TGTGCCAGCAGCCTTGGGCTACAGGGGGCCCGCATTCAGTACTTC
v_gene: TRBV11-2; j_gene: TRBJ2-3; abundance: few; d_gene: .; CDR3aa: CASGPGVRDTQYF; CDR3nt: TGTGCCAGCGGCCCGGGGGTCAGAGATACGCAGTATTTT
v_gene: TRBV14; j_gene: TRBJ2-1; abundance: .; d_gene: TRBD2; CDR3aa: CASGQDVAGQQFF; CDR3nt: TGTGCCAGCGGCCAAGATGTAGCGGGTCAGCAGTTCTTC
v_gene: TRBV18; j_gene: TRBJ2-3; abundance: few; d_gene: .; CDR3aa: CASSSRQLDTQYF; CDR3nt: TGTGCCAGCTCATCGCGACAGCTAGATACGCAGTATTTT
v_gene: TRBV11-2; j_gene: TRBJ2-3; abundance: once; d_gene: .; CDR3aa: CASSLARSGDTQYF; CDR3nt: TGTGCCAGCAGCTTAGCCAGGTCCGGAGATACGCAGTATTTT
v_gene: TRBV15; j_gene: TRBJ2-5; abundance: .; d_gene: .; CDR3aa: CATSRVGQGAQYF; CDR3nt: TGTGCCACCAGCAGAGTTGGTCAAGGGGCCCAGTACTTC
v_gene: TRBV11-2; j_gene: TRBJ2-5; abundance: few; d_gene: .; CDR3aa: CASSLGPREIETQYF; CDR3nt: TGTGCCAGCAGCCTCGGTCCCCGGGAGATAGAGACCCAGTACTTC
v_gene: TRBV20-1; j_gene: TRBJ2-2; abundance: .; d_gene: .; CDR3aa: CSARWANTGELFF; CDR3nt: TGCAGTGCTAGGTGGGCGAACACCGGGGAGCTGTTTTTT
v_gene: TRBV5-6; j_gene: TRBJ2-3; abundance: few; d_gene: TRBD2; CDR3aa: CASSPMAGGLPDTQYF; CDR3nt: TGTGCCAGCAGCCCCATGGCGGGGGGGCTCCCAGATACGCAGTATTTT
v_gene: TRBV4-3; j_gene: TRBJ2-1; abundance: few; d_gene: .; CDR3aa: CASSQGRFAGEQFF; CDR3nt: TGCGCCAGCAGCCAAGGCCGATTTGCGGGTGAGCAGTTCTTC
v_gene: TRBV20-1; j_gene: TRBJ2-7; abundance: .; d_gene: TRBD2; CDR3aa: CSARDFYGLAGESEQYF; CDR3nt: TGCAGTGCTAGAGATTTTTATGGGCTAGCGGGGGAGTCCGAGCAGTACTTC
v_gene: TRBV28; j_gene: TRBJ1-5; abundance: few; d_gene: TRBD1; CDR3aa: CASSRGGTGNQPQHF; CDR3nt: TGTGCCAGCTCCCGAGGGGGGACAGGTAATCAGCCCCAGCATTTT
v_gene: TRBV2; j_gene: TRBJ2-6; abundance: .; d_gene: .; CDR3aa: CAICTMSRGFSGANVLTF; CDR3nt: TGTGCCATCTGCACCATGTCGAGGGGTTTCTCTGGGGCCAACGTCCTGACTTTC
v_gene: TRBV19; j_gene: TRBJ2-1; abundance: many; d_gene: TRBD1; CDR3aa: CASSEGQGFNEQFF; CDR3nt: TGTGCCAGTAGCGAGGGACAGGGATTCAATGAGCAGTTCTTC
v_gene: TRBV5-1; j_gene: TRBJ2-5; abundance: few; d_gene: .; CDR3aa: CASRTTSYQETQYF; CDR3nt: TGCGCCAGCAGGACGACATCGTACCAAGAGACCCAGTACTTC
v_gene: TRBV20-1; j_gene: TRBJ1-2; abundance: .; d_gene: .; CDR3aa: CSASRQAYPYGYTF; CDR3nt: TGCAGTGCTAGTAGGCAGGCCTACCCCTATGGCTACACCTTC
v_gene: TRBV28; j_gene: TRBJ2-7; abundance: .; d_gene: TRBD1; CDR3aa: CASSTPGTGIGYEQYF; CDR3nt: TGTGCCAGCAGTACCCCCGGGACAGGGATTGGCTACGAGCAGTACTTC
v_gene: TRBV4-1; j_gene: TRBJ2-3; abundance: .; d_gene: .; CDR3aa: CASSQAQGSDTQYF; CDR3nt: TGCGCCAGCAGCCAAGCGCAGGGGTCGGATACGCAGTATTTT
v_gene: TRBV25-1; j_gene: TRBJ2-3; abundance: few; d_gene: .; CDR3aa: CASKLTGADTQYF; CDR3nt: TGTGCCAGCAAATTAACCGGCGCAGATACGCAGTATTTT
v_gene: TRBV5-1; j_gene: TRBJ1-5; abundance: .; d_gene: TRBD1; CDR3aa: CASRRTGGFDQPQHF; CDR3nt: TGCGCCAGCAGGAGGACAGGGGGCTTTGATCAGCCCCAGCATTTT
v_gene: TRBV7-2; j_gene: TRBJ2-3; abundance: .; d_gene: TRBD2; CDR3aa: CASSLVTSGTDTQYF; CDR3nt: TGTGCCAGCAGCTTAGTGACTAGCGGTACAGATACGCAGTATTTT
v_gene: TRBV12-3/TRBV12-4; j_gene: TRBJ1-1; abundance: .; d_gene: TRBD1; CDR3aa: CASGKGGQGNIMNTEAFF; CDR3nt: TGTGCCAGCGGAAAGGGGGGACAGGGCAATATTATGAACACTGAAGCTTTCTTT
v_gene: TRBV5-6; j_gene: TRBJ2-3; abundance: .; d_gene: TRBD2; CDR3aa: CASSLPGLTGGTDTQYF; CDR3nt: TGTGCCAGCAGCTTGCCCGGACTCACGGGGGGTACAGATACGCAGTATTTT
v_gene: TRBV27; j_gene: TRBJ2-7; abundance: few; d_gene: .; CDR3aa: CASSSADSYEQYF; CDR3nt: TGTGCCAGCAGTTCCGCGGACTCCTACGAGCAGTACTTC
v_gene: TRBV28; j_gene: TRBJ2-7; abundance: .; d_gene: TRBD1; CDR3aa: CASSPLGQGEGYEQYF; CDR3nt: TGTGCCAGCAGTCCGCTGGGACAGGGGGAAGGCTACGAGCAGTACTTC
v_gene: TRBV6-2/TRBV6-3; j_gene: TRBJ2-1; abundance: few; d_gene: TRBD2; CDR3aa: CASSGGLAGYNEQFF; CDR3nt: TGTGCCAGCAGTGGGGGACTAGCGGGATACAATGAGCAGTTCTTC
v_gene: TRBV9; j_gene: TRBJ1-6; abundance: few; d_gene: .; CDR3aa: CASSVTPNSPLHF; CDR3nt: TGTGCCAGCAGCGTTACCCCGAATTCACCCCTCCACTTT
v_gene: TRBV27; j_gene: TRBJ1-1; abundance: few; d_gene: TRBD1; CDR3aa: CASIPLWDRRGYTEAFF; CDR3nt: TGTGCCAGCATCCCGTTATGGGACAGACGGGGATACACTGAAGCTTTCTTT
v_gene: TRBV20-1; j_gene: TRBJ2-7; abundance: .; d_gene: .; CDR3aa: CRSSSYEQYF; CDR3nt: TGCAGGTCAAGCAGCTACGAGCAGTACTTC
v_gene: TRBV9; j_gene: TRBJ2-5; abundance: .; d_gene: TRBD1; CDR3aa: CASSGTGKEETQYF; CDR3nt: TGTGCCAGCAGCGGGACAGGGAAAGAAGAGACCCAGTACTTC
v_gene: TRBV20-1; j_gene: TRBJ2-5; abundance: many; d_gene: .; CDR3aa: CSARASRQLQETQYF; CDR3nt: TGCAGTGCTAGAGCGTCGCGACAGCTCCAAGAGACCCAGTACTTC
v_gene: TRBV5-1; j_gene: TRBJ1-4; abundance: few; d_gene: .; CDR3aa: CASSVQGATNEKLFF; CDR3nt: TGCGCCAGCAGCGTTCAGGGAGCAACTAATGAAAAACTGTTTTTT
v_gene: TRBV20-1; j_gene: TRBJ1-5; abundance: .; d_gene: TRBD1; CDR3aa: CSARSYPSRDRNQPQHF; CDR3nt: TGCAGTGCTAGATCATACCCTAGCCGGGACAGGAATCAGCCCCAGCATTTT